This T cell receptor beta chain was identified during a study of shared clonotypes between healthy human individuals (dated by TCRdb to the early 2020s). Notes on the research overall: A few men and two women, aged 18 to 49 years, made up the cohort. For each donor, CD4 naive and CD4 memory were each given three plates, CD8 naive was given two plates, and CD8 memory was given one plate. Each donor's leukapheresis produced roughly between about 0.9 and 9.5 billion PBMCs. To increase sequencing depth and limit assay-specific biases, TCR repertoire library preparation and sequencing were carried out by different laboratories using diverse techniques. The study deeply sequenced blood TCR repertoires of five healthy adults to estimate repertoire size and the extent of clonotype sharing between individuals. The paper's findings and limits, for the study overall: Sharing across a few donors was observed for 4.5% to 6.5% of naive CD4, under 4% of naive CD8, 2.3% of memory CD4, and roughly 0.4% of memory CD8 clonotypes. Estimated clonotype richness was generally larger for naive than for memory subsets. The genetic and exposure-history diversity represented was limited by the small number of donors. Higher generation probabilities were observed for clonotypes shared by all four sorted-subset donors than for non-shared clonotypes. Incomplete sequencing was indicated by rarefaction of sorted-subset datasets, despite the large sequencing depth. Based on pairwise subsampling, the degree of clonotype sharing among donors was expected to be affected by sequencing depth. Sampling was limited to blood, and TCR repertoires in tissue likely differ from TCR repertoires in blood.

At the junction V is shortened by 0 bases and J by 5 bases, with 12 bases in between. The CDR3 spans 15 residues, from the cysteine through the phenylalanine. Only the CDR3 part of the read is kept: 45 bases, read in frame from the first base. The CDR1 and CDR2 encoded by the germline V gene are SGHRS and YFSETQ. Using the deep immunoSEQ assay, TCR CDR3 regions were amplified from genomic DNA by multiplex PCR. For each cell subset, the extracted genomic DNA was distributed evenly across all wells of several immunoSEQ 96-well plates, and each plate served as one replicate. For sorted subsets, 150 to 200 ng genomic DNA, equal to tens of thousands of T cell genomes, was loaded into each replicate PCR. Purified libraries were quantified with a Qubit 3.0 fluorometer, sized on a Bioanalyzer 2100, and re-quantified with the KAPA Library Quantification kit. Every immunoSEQ 96-well plate was sequenced on a separate single-read 150-cycle Illumina NextSeq 550 flow cell. The paper's data handling went like this. Because the immunoSEQ output included only junctional sequences and no quality scores, the filtering could not be the same as the filtering used for full-length reads. To assign V/J genes and CDR3, sequences were annotated against IMGT germline references using PyIR, a Python wrapper for IgBLAST v1.9. Reads with weak V/J assignments (E-value above 1e-6), missing CDR3, stop codons, out-of-frame junctions, or ambiguous translated residues were removed. V3J clonotypes were defined as sequences sharing the same inferred V gene, J gene, and CDR3 amino acid sequence. Percentage overlap between repertoires was calculated by dividing the number of shared unique clonotypes by the size of the smaller repertoire. RTK rarefaction, the Chao1 estimator, and Recon v2.1 estimates of unobserved clonotypes were used to assess repertoire richness. For all TCRbeta clonotypes obtained by the gDNA method from a handful of donors, generation probabilities were computed with OLGA. TCRdb limited this immuneACCESS table to in-frame rearrangements with V and J called. A share of clones is missing; checked studies link under half to unresolved V genes, and the rest is unexplained. The DNA was the basis for D and trimming; V, J and clone size are from that table. The sample table holds 1.4 million or so clones, of which roughly 98.5% were seen once. About 0.34% of the sample is in the top ten clones.

About this clone itself: What antigen it recognizes has not been identified. The sample holds no much larger clone one base away, and base qualities are not on file.

The donors were healthy, HIV-negative adults with no recently reported acute infections or vaccinations. All donors were Caucasian adults living in Nashville, Tennessee, USA. Magnetic negative selection was used to enrich CD4+ T cells, after which naive cells were positively selected on CD45RA and the negative fraction became the memory subset. Blood was obtained by leukapheresis, after which PBMCs were separated by Ficoll-Histopaque density gradient centrifugation and cryopreserved in liquid nitrogen vapor phase. Purity and quantity of every magnetically sorted T cell population were checked by analytical flow cytometry. Each sorted fraction had its genomic DNA isolated and then quantified by UV absorbance on a Nanodrop 2000c.

The chain is encoded by TRBV5-1 joined to TRBJ2-1; TRBD1 is a possible D gene, resting on 5 matching bases. Sequencing used naive CD4+ T cells sorted from blood. Per the publication, the cell subset or site label means: CD45RA+ positively selected. This TCR was sampled from a man aged 25-45 years in good health. The CDR3 region has the sequence CASSLDGQGHNEQFF. The DNA sequence is given as TGCGCCAGCAGCTTGGATGGGCAGGGCCACAATGAGCAGTTCTTC.